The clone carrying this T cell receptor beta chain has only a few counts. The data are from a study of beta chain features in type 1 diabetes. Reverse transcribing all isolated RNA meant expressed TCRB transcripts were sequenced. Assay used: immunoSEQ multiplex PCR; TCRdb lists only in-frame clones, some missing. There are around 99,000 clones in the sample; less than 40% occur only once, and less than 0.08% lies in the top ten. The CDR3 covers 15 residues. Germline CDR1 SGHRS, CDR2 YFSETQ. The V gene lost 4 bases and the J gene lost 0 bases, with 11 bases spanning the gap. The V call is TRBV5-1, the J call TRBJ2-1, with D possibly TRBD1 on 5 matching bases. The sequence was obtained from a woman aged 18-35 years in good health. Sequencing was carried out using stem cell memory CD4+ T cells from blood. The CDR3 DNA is TGCGCCAGCAGCCTCCAGGGAAGCTCCTACAATGAGCAGTTCTTC. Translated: CASSLQGSSYNEQFF. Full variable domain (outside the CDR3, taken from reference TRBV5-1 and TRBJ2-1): KAGVTQTPRYLIKTRGQQVTLSCSPISGHRSVSWYQQTPGQGLQFLFEYFSETQRNKGNFPGRFSGRQFSNSRSEMNVSTLELGDSALYLCASSLQGSSYNEQFFGPGTRLTVL.